The clone carrying this T cell receptor (beta chain) was counted only a few times. The source of the sample is a study of regulatory T cells in long-lasting Graves disease. With iRepertoire HTBI primers and Arm-PCR of CDR3 regions, TCR beta libraries were built. TCRdb redid the calling of the multiplex PCR reads with MiXCR, one entry per CDR3 protein. Of hundreds of thousands of distinct CDR3 sequences in the sample, approximately 15% were seen once. Documented time point: newly diagnosed GD, antithyroid drugs for less than 3 months. PBMC-extracted RNA yielded the TCR library. The germline V gene encodes CDR1 MNHNS and CDR2 SASEGT. The V gene end was trimmed by 6 bases and the J gene end by 0 bases; junction bases not matched to a gene: 6. The CDR3 has 15 amino acids. This sample also belongs to another study, concerning T cells in Graves' hyperthyroidism and ophthalmopathy.

This chain links TRBV6-1 with TRBJ2-7; 9 bases are shared with TRBD1. The clonotype was recovered from a woman under 40 with Graves disease. Sequences were derived from peripheral blood mononuclear cells (PBMCs), sampled at new diagnosis, from a patient treated with antithyroid drugs. CDR3 coding DNA: TGTGCCAGCAGACCTCGACAGGGGGGCTCCTACGAGCAGTACTTC. It encodes CASRPRQGGSYEQYF.